This TCR beta chain was captured by sequencing in a study of T-cell reconstitution after alpha-beta-depleted transplantation in children. Concerning this clonotype: Antigen specificity is unknown.

Unique molecular identifiers were used in preparing the TCRbeta library. MiXCR was run by TCRdb on the PCR reads, yielding one entry per CDR3 protein. The sample has just over 950,000 distinct CDR3 sequences, around 30% seen once. Study conclusions and caveats: Several hundred rapidly expanded clones from non-depleted graft cells reportedly supplied alpha-beta T cells about two months post-transplant. Among T cells one year after transplant, newly produced cells accounted for most counts and diversity.

The CDR3 consists of 15 residues. V dropped 3 bases and J dropped 2; count of bases not matched to a gene: 4. CDR1 is SGHAT, CDR2 FQNNGV, per germline. V gene TRBV11-2 combines with J gene TRBJ1-3; the match to TRBD1 covers 7 bases. The origin of this receptor is a boy younger than two who had a stem cell transplant for SCID, so the T cells may come from the graft donor. The sample in question was PBMCs, mostly from graft donor cells, obtained 360 days after TCRalphabeta/CD19-depleted stem cell transplant. The CDR3 region is CASSFPTGTGNTIYF. The DNA for the CDR3 is TGTGCCAGCAGCTTCCCGACAGGGACTGGAAACACCATATATTTT.